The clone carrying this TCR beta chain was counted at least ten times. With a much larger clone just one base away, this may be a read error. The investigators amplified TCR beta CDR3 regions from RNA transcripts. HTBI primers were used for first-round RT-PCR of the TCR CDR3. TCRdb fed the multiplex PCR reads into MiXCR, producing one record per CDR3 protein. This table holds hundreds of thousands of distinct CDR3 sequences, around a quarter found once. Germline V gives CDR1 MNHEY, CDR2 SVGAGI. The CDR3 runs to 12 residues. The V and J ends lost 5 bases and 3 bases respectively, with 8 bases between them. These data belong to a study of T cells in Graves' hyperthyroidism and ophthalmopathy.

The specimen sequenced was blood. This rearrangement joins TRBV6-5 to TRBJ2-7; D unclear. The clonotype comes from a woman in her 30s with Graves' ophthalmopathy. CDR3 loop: CASSNPLYEQYF. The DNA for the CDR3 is TGTGCCAGCAGTAACCCCCTCTACGAGCAGTACTTC.